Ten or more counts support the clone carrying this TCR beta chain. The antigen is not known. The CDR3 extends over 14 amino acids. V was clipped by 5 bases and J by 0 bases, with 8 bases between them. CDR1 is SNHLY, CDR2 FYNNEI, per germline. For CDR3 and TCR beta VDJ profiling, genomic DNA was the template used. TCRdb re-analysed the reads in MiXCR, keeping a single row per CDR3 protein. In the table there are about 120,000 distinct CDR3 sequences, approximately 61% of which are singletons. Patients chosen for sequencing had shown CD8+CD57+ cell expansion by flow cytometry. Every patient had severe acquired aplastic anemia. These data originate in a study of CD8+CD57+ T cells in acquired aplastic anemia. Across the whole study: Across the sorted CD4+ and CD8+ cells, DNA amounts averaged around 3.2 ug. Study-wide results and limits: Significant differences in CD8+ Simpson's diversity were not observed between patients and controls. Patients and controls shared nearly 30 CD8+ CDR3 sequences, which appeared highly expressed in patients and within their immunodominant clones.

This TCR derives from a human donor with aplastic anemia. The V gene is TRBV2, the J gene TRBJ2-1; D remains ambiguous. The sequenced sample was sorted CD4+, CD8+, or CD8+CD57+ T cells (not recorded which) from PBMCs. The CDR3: CASSYMSSYNEQFF. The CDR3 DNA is TGTGCCAGCAGTTACATGAGCTCCTACAATGAGCAGTTCTTC.